The table lists the clone carrying this T cell receptor (beta chain) with a count of one. Its antigen remains unknown. Amplification of TCR beta CDR3 regions was performed using RNA transcripts as template. First-round RT-PCR with HTBI primers amplified the TCR CDR3 region. TCRdb called the multiplex PCR reads again in MiXCR, with one record for every CDR3 protein. Of 600,000 to 700,000 distinct CDR3 sequences detected, roughly 14% appear once; the ten largest clones hold about 3.9%. This sample is part of a study of T cells in Graves' hyperthyroidism and ophthalmopathy. The CDR3 consists of 12 residues. Per the germline V gene, CDR1 is MDHEN and CDR2 is SYDVKM. Trimming took 9 bases from V and 4 from J, leaving 13 bases between them. General study findings and limits: Using 13 V-J features, a model discriminated ophthalmopathy from stable hyperthyroidism.

Each ophthalmopathy patient scored at least 3 on the Clinical Activity Score and at least 4 on NOSPECS grade, with duration under 3 months. Exclusion of a patient resulted from uncontrolled infection, other autoimmune disease, pregnancy or lactation. The sample comprised blood. The rearrangement joins TRBV28 to TRBJ2-7, with D possibly matching TRBD1 (6 bases). The TCR originated in a woman aged 35 to 49 with Graves' ophthalmopathy. Here the CDR3 reads CASLQGSYEQYF. In DNA form, the CDR3 reads TGTGCCAGTCTCCAGGGGTCGTACGAGCAGTACTTC.